The T cell receptor (beta chain) under discussion was sequenced for a study of T-cell reconstitution after alpha-beta-depleted transplantation in children. CDR1 SGHVS and CDR2 FNYEAQ come from the germline V gene. This CDR3 comprises 13 residues. The V gene end was trimmed by 5 bases and the J gene end by 1 base; junction bases not matched to a gene: 2. For TCRbeta, the library was prepared with unique molecular identifiers. Each CDR3 protein gets one entry after TCRdb re-called the PCR reads with MiXCR. The sample records about 410,000 distinct CDR3 sequences, about a fifth being singletons. This clonotype has a handful of counts.

Material: PBMCs from the stem cell graft donor, obtained from the stem cell graft. This TCR came from a human donor who donated a stem cell graft to a child with acute myeloid leukemia. V gene TRBV7-6 combines with J gene TRBJ2-7; 7 bases are shared with TRBD1. The CDR3 coding sequence is TGTGCCAGCAGCCTGGACAGGTCCTACGAGCAGTACTTC. It encodes CASSLDRSYEQYF. The full variable domain, its missing parts supplied by reference TRBV7-6 and TRBJ2-7, is GAGVSQSPRYKVTKRGQDVALRCDPISGHVSLYWYRQALGQGPEFLTYFNYEAQQDKSGLPNDRFSAERPEGSISTLTIQRTEQRDSAMYRCASSLDRSYEQYFGPGTRLTVT.